Detailed here is one TCR beta chain. It lacks a known antigen. The record has no base qualities; no much larger clone is one base away. Using the deep immunoSEQ assay, multiplex PCR amplified TCR CDR3 regions from genomic DNA. Genomic DNA extracted from each cell subset was distributed evenly over all wells of several immunoSEQ 96-well plates, and each plate served as one replicate. For sorted subsets, around 0.2 ug of genomic DNA, equivalent to around 29,000 T cell genomes, went into each replicate PCR. Purified libraries were measured with a Qubit 3.0 fluorometer, size-checked on a Bioanalyzer 2100, and measured again with the KAPA Library Quantification kit. Every immunoSEQ 96-well plate was sequenced on a dedicated single-read 150-cycle Illumina NextSeq 550 flow cell. The authors' analysis ran thus. Because the immunoSEQ output held only junctional sequences and lacked quality scores, the filtering could not match the filtering applied to full-length reads. Sequences were annotated with PyIR, a Python wrapper for IgBLAST v1.9, and V/J genes and CDR3 were assigned using IMGT germline references. Reads with weak V/J assignments (E-value above 1e-6), missing CDR3, stop codons, out-of-frame junctions, or ambiguous translated residues were removed. V3J clonotypes were defined by identical inferred V gene, J gene, and CDR3 amino acid sequence. Percentage overlap between repertoires was computed as shared unique clonotypes divided by the size of the smaller repertoire. Three approaches were used to assess repertoire richness: RTK rarefaction, the Chao1 estimator, and Recon v2.1 estimates of unobserved clonotypes. OLGA was used to compute generation probabilities for all TCRbeta clonotypes that the gDNA method yielded from a few donors. The immuneACCESS repertoire file appears here via TCRdb, limited to in-frame rearrangements. These files lack a portion of the clones; in checked studies, under half of the deficit traces to unresolved V genes, and the cause of the others is not known. The V and J calls and the clone size are those of that table, but D and trimming were determined from the DNA. The sample data list about 2 million clones, and just under 95% of these were observed just once. 0.85% to 1.3% of the sample comes from the top ten.

Reading from cysteine to phenylalanine, the CDR3 counts 14 amino acids. Only the CDR3 DNA is retained, 42 bases long and in frame from the first base. The germline V gene (reference sequence) gives CDR1 as SGHNT and CDR2 as YYREEE. Clipping removes 4 bases from V and 6 bases from J, with 8 as the unmatched junction base count. The data were obtained in a study of shared clonotypes between healthy human individuals (dated by TCRdb to 2020 to 2021). Notes on the research overall: The cohort comprised a couple of women and a few men aged 18 to 49 years. Per donor, three plates each were used for CD4 naive and CD4 memory, two for CD8 naive, and one for CD8 memory. To estimate repertoire size and how much clonotypes are shared between individuals, the study performed deep sequencing of blood TCR repertoires from a few healthy adults. Libraries were prepared and TCR repertoires were sequenced by different laboratories using diverse techniques, in order to increase sequencing depth and limit assay-specific biases. Leukapheresis yielded between about 0.8 and 9.5 billion PBMCs per donor. What the research found in general, with its limitations: Compared with non-shared clonotypes, the clonotypes found in all four sorted-subset donors had higher generation probabilities. Larger estimated clonotype richness was generally found for naive subsets than for memory subsets. The genetic and exposure-history diversity represented was limited by the small number of donors. Sampling was limited to blood, and TCR repertoires in tissue likely differ from TCR repertoires in blood. Incomplete sequencing was indicated by rarefaction of sorted-subset datasets, despite the large sequencing depth. Pairwise subsampling led to the expectation that sequencing depth would affect the degree of clonotype sharing among donors. Sharing across a handful of donors was observed for roughly 5% of naive CD4, less than 4% of naive CD8, 2% to 2.5% of memory CD4, and roughly 0.4% of memory CD8 clonotypes.

CD8 naive samples consisted of CD45RO-negative cells that were positively selected for CCR7, yielding a CD45RA+CCR7+ population without TemRA cells. Donors were healthy HIV-negative adults with no recently reported acute infections or vaccinations. Every donor was a Caucasian adult residing in Nashville, Tennessee, USA. After blood collection by leukapheresis, PBMCs were isolated using Ficoll-Histopaque density gradient centrifugation and then cryopreserved in the vapor phase of liquid nitrogen. Purity and quantity of every magnetically sorted T cell population were checked by analytical flow cytometry. Genomic DNA was isolated from every sorted fraction and measured by UV absorbance on a Nanodrop 2000c.

Sample: naive CD8+ T cells sorted from blood. The meaning of the sample's cell subset or site label: CD45RA+CCR7+. This clonotype originated in a man aged 18 to 29 in good health. The chain employs TRBV5-4 and TRBJ2-7; 9 bases in the middle match TRBD1. The CDR3: CASSPQGAPLEQYF. The nucleotide sequence reads TGTGCCAGCAGCCCACAGGGGGCGCCCCTCGAGCAGTACTTC.